Each of the 9 T cell receptor beta chains below was sequenced from the same sample in a study of blood T cell repertoires in COVID-19. TCRdb keeps only in-frame clones here, not all; method: immunoSEQ multiplex PCR. The sample has about 440,000 clones; about 91% are singletons. Sequenced material: peripheral blood. These receptors all come from a woman aged 50 to 60 with COVID-19, enrolled during active disease.

This rearrangement joins TRBV27 to TRBJ2-2; 8 positions agree with TRBD2. Germline CDR1 and CDR2: MNHEY and SMNVEV (reference sequence). The CDR3 is 19 amino acids. With V trimmed by 3 bases and J by 6 bases, 18 bases remained unmatched. The CDR3 reads CASSFGAGRTGGSPGELFF. In DNA form, the CDR3 reads TGTGCCAGCAGTTTCGGTGCGGGGAGGACGGGGGGGTCCCCCGGGGAGCTGTTTTTT.

The chain has TRBV6-5 and TRBJ2-3; a possible D gene is TRBD1 (6 bases). Trimming cost V 0 bases and J 5 bases, with 12 bases left between them. Germline CDR1 reads MNHEY; CDR2 reads SVGAGI. The CDR3 length is 15 residues. The CDR3 reads CASSYSGTSGDTQYF. The CDR3 nucleotides are TGTGCCAGCAGTTACTCCGGGACATCGGGAGATACGCAGTATTTT.

The CDR3 here is CASSPRGSGGTDTQYF. The CDR3 DNA reads as TGTGCCAGTAGTCCCCGCGGTAGCGGGGGTACAGATACGCAGTATTTT. The V call is TRBV19, the J call TRBJ2-3; 9 nucleotides line up with TRBD2. CDR3 length equals 16 residues. V was clipped by 5 bases and J by 3 bases; unmatched bases: 9. Germline loops: CDR1 LNHDA, CDR2 SQIVND (reference sequence).

The chain links TRBV30 to TRBJ1-1, with D unclear. Looked up from germline, CDR1 is GTSNPN and CDR2 is SVGIG (reference sequence). Trimming left V 1 base short and J 1 base short, with 13 bases between. This CDR3 has 15 amino acids. In nucleotides, the CDR3 is TGTGCCTGGAGTGGAACCGCAAGCCCGAACACTGAAGCTTTCTTT. Protein sequence: CAWSGTASPNTEAFF.

The V call is TRBV2, the J call TRBJ2-1; TRBD2 aligns across 10 bases. The ends lost 2 bases at V and 4 bases at J; junction bases unmatched: 5. Looked up from germline, CDR1 is SNHLY and CDR2 is FYNNEI. This CDR3 is 16 amino acids long. The CDR3 here is CASSELLAGAYNEQFF. The CDR3 nucleotides are TGTGCCAGCAGTGAATTGCTAGCGGGGGCATACAATGAGCAGTTCTTC.

This clone was counted between two and nine times. The chain is built from TRBV18 and TRBJ1-4, with 10 bases identical to TRBD1. V lost 1 base to trimming and J lost 6 bases; unmatched junction nucleotides: 2. This CDR3 spans 15 amino acids. Germline V gene sequence: CDR1 KGHSH, CDR2 LQKENI. The CDR3 DNA is TGTGCCAGCTCACCACTGGGGACAGGGGATGAAAAACTGTTTTTT. Translating gives CASSPLGTGDEKLFF. Variable domain in full (rest from reference TRBV18 and TRBJ1-4): NAGVMQNPRHLVRRRGQEARLRCSPMKGHSHVYWYRQLPEEGLKFMVYLQKENIIDESGMPKERFSAEFPKEGPSILRIQQVVRGDSAAYFCASSPLGTGDEKLFFGSGTQLSVL.

The chain uses TRBV5-6 and TRBJ1-2, with a weak D call TRBD1 (6 bases). V was trimmed by 4 bases and J by 4 bases, leaving 14 bases between them. Germline CDR1 reads SGHDT; CDR2 reads YYEEEE. CDR3 length: 14 residues. The CDR3, as DNA: TGTGCCAGCAGCATCAAAGGGGGTAGCTATGGCTACACCTTC. It encodes CASSIKGGSYGYTF.

The V and J genes are TRBV9 and TRBJ2-7; 10 bases map to TRBD2. Unmatched junction bases numbered 2, after V lost 0 bases and J lost 2 bases. Per germline, CDR1 SGDLS and CDR2 YYNGEE. The CDR3 covers 15 residues. CDR3 bases: TGTGCCAGCAGCGTAGGGACTAGCGGTCCCTACGAGCAGTACTTC. Translating gives CASSVGTSGPYEQYF.

V gene TRBV6-5 combines with J gene TRBJ2-7; 13 positions agree with TRBD2. The CDR3 is 15 residues long. Germline-derived CDR1 and CDR2 are MNHEY and SVGAGI. V was pared by 7 bases and J by 4 bases, with 7 bases of the junction left unmatched. CDR3 residues: CASTDSLAGGYEQYF. In DNA form, the CDR3 reads TGTGCCAGCACCGACTCACTAGCGGGGGGGTACGAGCAGTACTTC.